Presented here are 19 T cell receptor beta chains from one specimen sequenced in a study of regulatory T cells in long-lasting Graves disease. Construction of the TCR beta libraries employed iRepertoire HTBI primers in conjunction with Arm-PCR of CDR3 regions. One entry per CDR3 protein, called by TCRdb with MiXCR from the multiplex PCR reads. The table lists fewer than 500,000 distinct CDR3 sequences, about 17% of them singletons. The time point here: newly diagnosed GD, antithyroid drugs for less than 3 months. PBMCs were the source of the RNA used for TCR sequencing. The same specimen was also included in a second study, on T cells in Graves' hyperthyroidism and ophthalmopathy.

This sample comprised peripheral blood mononuclear cells (PBMCs), obtained at new diagnosis, from a patient treated with antithyroid drugs. The receptors come from a man in his forties with Graves disease.

This clonotype was seen repeatedly, ten times or more. This chain uses TRBV15 with TRBJ2-4; possibly TRBD1 or TRBD2 for D (6 bases each). Per the germline V gene, CDR1 is LNHNV and CDR2 is YYDKDF (reference sequence). V was clipped by 6 bases and J by 8 bases, with 17 bases between them. This CDR3 contains 14 residues. The CDR3 nucleotides are TGTGCCACCAGTGCACAGGGAGGATTTGACATTCAGTACTTC. Protein sequence: CATSAQGGFDIQYF.

The chain joins TRBV19 to TRBJ1-2; D unclear. CDR1 and CDR2 from the germline V gene are LNHDA and SQIVND (reference sequence). Trimming pared 0 bases from V and 7 bases from J, leaving 9 bases between. There are 13 residues in the CDR3. The CDR3: CASSIETSVGYTF. The CDR3 nucleotides read TGTGCCAGTAGTATAGAGACCTCGGTTGGCTACACCTTC.

This clonotype occurred a few times. The chain carries TRBV18 and TRBJ2-5; D gene ambiguous. V lost 3 bases, J lost 0 bases, and 8 bases lay in between. Germline CDR1 reads KGHSH; CDR2 reads LQKENI. The CDR3 consists of 14 residues. CDR3 DNA: TGTGCCAGCTCACCTACAGCGAACCAAGAGACCCAGTACTTC. Its translation: CASSPTANQETQYF.

This clonotype was observed a handful of times. The rearrangement joins TRBV4-1 to TRBJ1-4, with 7 bases identical to TRBD1. In germline, CDR1 is MGHRA, CDR2 YSYEKL. This CDR3 contains 17 residues. The V segment lost 3 bases and the J segment 6 bases; nucleotides outside the gene matches: 13. For the CDR3, the DNA is TGCGCCAGCAGCCAGGTTCTTCGACAGGGATTCGATGAAAAACTGTTTTTT. Protein: CASSQVLRQGFDEKLFF.

This clonotype was seen at least ten times. V gene TRBV3-1 combines with J gene TRBJ2-1, with D perhaps TRBD2 (6 bases). V lost 1 base and J 10 bases, leaving 8 bases between the germline ends. The CDR3 loop spans 12 amino acids. Germline loops: CDR1 LGHDT, CDR2 YNNKEL (reference sequence). CDR3 sequence: CASSQVREEQFF. CDR3 in DNA: TGTGCCAGCAGCCAAGTACGGGAGGAGCAGTTCTTC.

This clonotype was recorded a few times. The J gene is TRBJ2-3, the V gene TRBV3-1; D might be TRBD2 (5 bases). The CDR3 has 15 residues. Germline V gene data show CDR1 as LGHDT and CDR2 as YNNKEL (reference sequence). Between the trimmed V and J ends, which lost 4 bases and 1 base, there was a span of 12 bases. The CDR3 bases are TGTGCCAGCAGCCTAAGCGGTTTGGGCACAGATACGCAGTATTTT. Amino acids: CASSLSGLGTDTQYF.

This chain uses TRBV28 with TRBJ2-7, with D perhaps TRBD1 or TRBD2 (6 bases each). The CDR3 is 15 amino acids. The germline V and J ends were trimmed by 4 bases and 4 bases, with 17 bases remaining between them. Germline assignment: CDR1 MDHEN and CDR2 SYDVKM. Here the CDR3 reads CASSYREPGDYEQYF. CDR3 DNA: TGTGCCAGCAGTTACAGGGAACCGGGGGATTACGAGCAGTACTTC.

The chain employs TRBV3-1 and TRBJ2-2, with a tentative D call TRBD2 (5 bases). Germline-derived CDR1 and CDR2 are LGHDT and YNNKEL (reference sequence). V dropped 1 base and J dropped 7 bases, with 10 bases sitting between them. The length of the CDR3 is 14 residues. The CDR3 region has the DNA TGTGCCAGCAGCCAAGGTAGCGTCGTCGGGGAGCTGTTTTTT. Amino acid sequence: CASSQGSVVGELFF.

This clonotype has ten or more counts. The CDR3 sequence is CASTPRDLFSYEQYF. DNA of the CDR3: TGTGCCAGCACCCCCCGGGACCTGTTCTCCTACGAGCAGTACTTC. The V gene is TRBV28, the J gene TRBJ2-7; D may match TRBD1 or TRBD2 (5 bases each). Trimming took 7 bases from V and 0 from J, leaving 16 bases between them. This CDR3 contains 15 residues. Germline CDR1 is MDHEN and CDR2 is SYDVKM.

To note about this clonotype: One end of the junction fails to match germline, which may point to a read error. This chain links TRBV28 with TRBJ2-3; D tentatively reads TRBD1 or TRBD2 (5 bases each). The V gene's germline CDR1 is MDHEN and CDR2 SYDVKM. The CDR3 has 12 residues. This chain's CDR3 is CANSLGPNTQYF. CDR3 DNA: TGTGCCAACAGCCTGGGACCCAATACACAGTATTTT.

This clonotype has just a few counts. This chain links TRBV7-9 with TRBJ1-2; D not resolved. V dropped 1 base and J dropped 4 bases, with 10 bases sitting between them. Germline CDR1 is SEHNR and CDR2 is FQNEAQ (reference sequence). The CDR3 has 14 amino acids. The CDR3 coding sequence is TGTGCCAGCAGCTTAGGAGGCGATAGCTATGGCTACACCTTC. It codes for CASSLGGDSYGYTF.

This clonotype was counted many times. The chain employs TRBV24-1 and TRBJ2-3, with 7 bases identical to TRBD2. The ends lost 9 bases at V and 2 bases at J; junction bases unmatched: 7. The CDR3 totals 14 residues. Germline V gene sequence: CDR1 KGHDR, CDR2 SFDVKD. CDR3 loop: CATGGGGPTDTQYF. The CDR3 region has the DNA TGTGCCACCGGGGGGGGAGGGCCCACAGATACGCAGTATTTT.

This clonotype was counted many times. This chain joins TRBV30 and TRBJ2-1; 7 bases line up with TRBD2. Germline CDR1 GTSNPN, CDR2 SVGIG (reference sequence). The CDR3 runs 13 residues. V lost 8 bases and J lost 6; bases outside the gene matches: 10. CDR3 DNA sequence: TGTGCCACACCGGGACTACTCCTCAATGAGCAGTTCTTC. Its translation: CATPGLLLNEQFF.

This clonotype was observed many times. This sequence joins TRBV20-1 and TRBJ2-7, with 16 bases that match TRBD2. The CDR3 totals 20 residues. CDR1 and CDR2 (germline): DFQATT, SNEGSKA (reference sequence). V dropped 1 base and J dropped 3; count of bases not matched to a gene: 15. CDR3 amino acids: CSARALYSGTSGRGFYEQYF. The CDR3 DNA is TGCAGTGCTAGAGCCCTATACTCCGGGACTAGCGGGAGGGGATTCTACGAGCAGTACTTC.

V and J are TRBV9 and TRBJ2-1, with 9 nucleotides matching TRBD2. The CDR3 is 15 residues long. CDR1 SGDLS and CDR2 YYNGEE come from the germline V gene. J lost 7 bases, V lost 0 bases, and 5 bases had no gene match. In DNA, the CDR3 is TGTGCCAGCAGCGTAGTGCCTAGCGGGATGAATGAGCAGTTCTTC. Its translation: CASSVVPSGMNEQFF. The full variable domain, completed using reference TRBV9 and TRBJ2-1, is DSGVTQTPKHLITATGQRVTLRCSPRSGDLSVYWYQQSLDQGLQFLIQYYNGEERAKGNILERFSAQQFPDLHSELNLSSLELGDSALYFCASSVVPSGMNEQFFGPGTRLTVL.

This clonotype was counted between two and nine times. The chain joins TRBV19 to TRBJ1-1; a possible D gene is TRBD1 (5 bases). CDR3 length equals 15 residues. Per germline, CDR1 LNHDA and CDR2 SQIVND (reference sequence). Trimming shortened V by 3 bases and J by 1 base, and 12 bases separated the two germline ends. CDR3 in DNA: TGTGCCAGTAGTATGGAGACGGGGGGGAACACTGAAGCTTTCTTT. Translated: CASSMETGGNTEAFF.

This clonotype has a handful of counts. The chain joins TRBV15 to TRBJ2-5; the D gene is possibly TRBD2 (6 bases). There are 14 residues in the CDR3. Germline CDR1 LNHNV, CDR2 YYDKDF (reference sequence). Trimming shortened V by 4 bases and J by 4 bases, and 13 bases separated the two germline ends. The CDR3 region has the DNA TGTGCCACCAGCACGGGAGACGGGATAGAGACCCAGTACTTC. Its protein is CATSTGDGIETQYF.

This clonotype was found many times. The rearrangement links TRBV11-2 to TRBJ2-1; 10 bases align to TRBD2. V dropped 5 bases and J dropped 7; count of bases not matched to a gene: 8. The CDR3 is 15 amino acids. The germline V gene has CDR1 SGHAT and CDR2 FQNNGV. Written as DNA, the CDR3 is TGTGCCAGCAGCCAGGGGCTAGCGGGAGCGAATGAGCAGTTCTTC. Translated, it gives CASSQGLAGANEQFF.

In this sample, this clonotype turned up a few times. This sequence joins TRBV2 and TRBJ2-4, with D possibly being TRBD2 (6 bases). CDR1 is SNHLY, CDR2 FYNNEI, per germline. The V and J ends lost 8 bases and 0 bases respectively, with 8 bases between them. This CDR3 has 13 residues. DNA of the CDR3: TGTGCCAGCCTGGGACTAGCCAAAAACATTCAGTACTTC. Translated, it gives CASLGLAKNIQYF.